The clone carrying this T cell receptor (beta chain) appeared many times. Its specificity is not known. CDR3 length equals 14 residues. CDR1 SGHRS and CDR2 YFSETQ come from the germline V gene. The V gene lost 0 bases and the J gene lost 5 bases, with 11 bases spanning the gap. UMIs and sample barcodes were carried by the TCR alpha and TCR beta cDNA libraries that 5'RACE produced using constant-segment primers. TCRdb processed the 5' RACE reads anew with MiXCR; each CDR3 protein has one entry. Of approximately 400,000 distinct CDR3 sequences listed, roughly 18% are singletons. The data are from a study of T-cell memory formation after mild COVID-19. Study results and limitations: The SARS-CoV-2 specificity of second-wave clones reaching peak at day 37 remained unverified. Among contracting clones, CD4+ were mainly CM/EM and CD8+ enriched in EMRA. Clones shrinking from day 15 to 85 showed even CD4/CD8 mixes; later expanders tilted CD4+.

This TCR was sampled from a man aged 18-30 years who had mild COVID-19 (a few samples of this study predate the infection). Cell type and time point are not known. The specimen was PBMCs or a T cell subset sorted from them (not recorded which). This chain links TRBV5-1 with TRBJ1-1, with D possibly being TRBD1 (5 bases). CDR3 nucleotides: TGCGCCAGCAGCTTGGTGGGGGTTCAAACTGAAGCTTTCTTT. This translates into CASSLVGVQTEAFF. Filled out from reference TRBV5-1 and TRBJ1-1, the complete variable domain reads KAGVTQTPRYLIKTRGQQVTLSCSPISGHRSVSWYQQTPGQGLQFLFEYFSETQRNKGNFPGRFSGRQFSNSRSEMNVSTLELGDSALYLCASSLVGVQTEAFFGQGTRLTVV.